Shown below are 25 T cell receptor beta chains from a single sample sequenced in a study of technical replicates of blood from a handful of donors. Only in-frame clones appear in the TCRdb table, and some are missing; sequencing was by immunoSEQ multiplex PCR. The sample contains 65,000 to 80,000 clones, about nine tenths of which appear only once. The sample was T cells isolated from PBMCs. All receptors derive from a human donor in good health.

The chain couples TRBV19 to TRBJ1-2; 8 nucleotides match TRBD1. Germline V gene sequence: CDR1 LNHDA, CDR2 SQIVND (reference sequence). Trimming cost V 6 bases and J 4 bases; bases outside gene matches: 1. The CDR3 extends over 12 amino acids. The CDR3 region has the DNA TGTGCCAGTAGCGACAGGGGCTATGGCTACACCTTC. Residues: CASSDRGYGYTF.

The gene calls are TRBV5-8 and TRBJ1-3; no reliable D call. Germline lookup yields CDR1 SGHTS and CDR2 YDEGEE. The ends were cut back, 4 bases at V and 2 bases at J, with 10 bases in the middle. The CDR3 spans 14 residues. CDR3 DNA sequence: TGTGCCAGCAGCCCGGAGGGCGCTGGAAACACCATATATTTT. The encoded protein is CASSPEGAGNTIYF.

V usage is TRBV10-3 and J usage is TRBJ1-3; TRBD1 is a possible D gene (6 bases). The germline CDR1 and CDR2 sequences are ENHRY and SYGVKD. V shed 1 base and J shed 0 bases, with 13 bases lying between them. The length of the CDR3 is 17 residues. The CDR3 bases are TGTGCCATCAGTGAGTTTAGGACAGACGCCTCTGGAAACACCATATATTTT. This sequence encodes CAISEFRTDASGNTIYF.

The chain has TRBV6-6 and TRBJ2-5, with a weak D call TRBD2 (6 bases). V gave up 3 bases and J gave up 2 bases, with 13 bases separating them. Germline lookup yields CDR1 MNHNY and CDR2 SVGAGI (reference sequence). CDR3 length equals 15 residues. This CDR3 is CASSYPAAGQETQYF. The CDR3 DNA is TGTGCCAGCAGTTATCCCGCGGCGGGGCAAGAGACCCAGTACTTC.

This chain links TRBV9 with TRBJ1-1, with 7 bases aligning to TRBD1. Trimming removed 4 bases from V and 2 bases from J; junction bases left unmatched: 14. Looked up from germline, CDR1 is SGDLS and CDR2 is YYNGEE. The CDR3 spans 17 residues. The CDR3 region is CASSIGYRDSLNTEAFF. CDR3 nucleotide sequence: TGTGCCAGCAGCATAGGCTATAGGGACAGTTTAAACACTGAAGCTTTCTTT.

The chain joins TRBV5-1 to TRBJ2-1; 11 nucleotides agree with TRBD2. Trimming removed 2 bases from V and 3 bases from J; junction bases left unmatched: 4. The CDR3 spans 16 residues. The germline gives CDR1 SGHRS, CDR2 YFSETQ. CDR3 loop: CASSFYLAGGYNEQFF. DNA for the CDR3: TGCGCCAGCAGCTTCTACCTAGCGGGGGGCTACAATGAGCAGTTCTTC.

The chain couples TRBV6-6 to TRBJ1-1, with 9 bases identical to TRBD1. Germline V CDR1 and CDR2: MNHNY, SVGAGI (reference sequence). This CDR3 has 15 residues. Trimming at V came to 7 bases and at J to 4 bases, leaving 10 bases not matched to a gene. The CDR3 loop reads CASTGQGPIGTEAFF. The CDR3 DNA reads TGTGCCAGCACCGGACAGGGGCCTATCGGCACTGAAGCTTTCTTT.

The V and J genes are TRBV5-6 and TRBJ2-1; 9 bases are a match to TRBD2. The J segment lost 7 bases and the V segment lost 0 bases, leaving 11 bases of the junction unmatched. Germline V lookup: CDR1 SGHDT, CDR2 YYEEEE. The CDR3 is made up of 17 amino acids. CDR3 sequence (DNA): TGTGCCAGCAGCTTGGATTCTAGCGGGAATTTTATGAATGAGCAGTTCTTC. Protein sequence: CASSLDSSGNFMNEQFF.

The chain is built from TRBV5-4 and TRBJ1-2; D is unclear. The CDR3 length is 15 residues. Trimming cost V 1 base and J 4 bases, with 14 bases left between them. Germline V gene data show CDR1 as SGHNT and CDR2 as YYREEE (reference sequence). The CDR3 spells CASSLYDAGAYGYTF. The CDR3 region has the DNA TGTGCCAGCAGCTTGTATGACGCGGGAGCCTATGGCTACACCTTC.

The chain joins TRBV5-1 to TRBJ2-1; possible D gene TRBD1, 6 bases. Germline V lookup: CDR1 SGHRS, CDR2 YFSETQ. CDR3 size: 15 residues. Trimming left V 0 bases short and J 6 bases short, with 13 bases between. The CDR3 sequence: CASSLGQGIINEQFF. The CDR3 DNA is TGCGCCAGCAGCTTGGGGCAGGGGATCATCAATGAGCAGTTCTTC.

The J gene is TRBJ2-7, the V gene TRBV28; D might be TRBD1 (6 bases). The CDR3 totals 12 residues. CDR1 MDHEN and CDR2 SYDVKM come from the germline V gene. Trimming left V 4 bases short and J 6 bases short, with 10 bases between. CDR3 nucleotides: TGTGCCAGCAGTTCGACAGGCCGCGAGCAGTACTTC. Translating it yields CASSSTGREQYF.

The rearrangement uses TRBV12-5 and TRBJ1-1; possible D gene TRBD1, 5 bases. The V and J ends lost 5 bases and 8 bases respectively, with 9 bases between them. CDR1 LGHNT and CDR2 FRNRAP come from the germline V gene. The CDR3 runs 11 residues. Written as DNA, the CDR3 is TGTGCTAGTGGTGCAAGACAGGAAGCTTTCTTT. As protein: CASGARQEAFF.

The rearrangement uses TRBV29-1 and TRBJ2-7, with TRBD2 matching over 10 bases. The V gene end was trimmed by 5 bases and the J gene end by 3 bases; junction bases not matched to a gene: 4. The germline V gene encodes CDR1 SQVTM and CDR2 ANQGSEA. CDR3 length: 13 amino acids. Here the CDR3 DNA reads TGCAGCGTTATTCTAGCGGGGGTCTACGAGCAGTACTTC. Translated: CSVILAGVYEQYF.

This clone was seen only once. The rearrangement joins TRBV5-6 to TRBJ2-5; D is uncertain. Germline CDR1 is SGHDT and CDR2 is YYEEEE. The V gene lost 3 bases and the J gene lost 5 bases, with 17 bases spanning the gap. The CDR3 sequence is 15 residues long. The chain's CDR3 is CASSYIANPRETQYF. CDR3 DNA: TGTGCCAGCAGCTACATAGCAAACCCCCGGGAGACCCAGTACTTC.

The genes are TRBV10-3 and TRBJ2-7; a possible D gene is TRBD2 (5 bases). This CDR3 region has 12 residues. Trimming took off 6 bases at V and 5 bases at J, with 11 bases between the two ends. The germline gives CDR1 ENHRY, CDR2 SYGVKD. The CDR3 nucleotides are TGTGCCATCAGGACCCAGAGGGACGAGCAGTACTTC. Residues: CAIRTQRDEQYF.

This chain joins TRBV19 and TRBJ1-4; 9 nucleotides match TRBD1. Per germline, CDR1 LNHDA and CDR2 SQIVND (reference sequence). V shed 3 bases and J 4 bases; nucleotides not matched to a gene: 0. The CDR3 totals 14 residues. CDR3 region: CASSMGQGNEKLFF. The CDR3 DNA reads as TGTGCCAGTAGTATGGGACAGGGTAATGAAAAACTGTTTTTT.

As DNA, the CDR3 is TGTGCCAGCAGGGCGGGGGGCGGAAGATCTTTCTTT. Protein: CASRAGGGRSFF. This chain links TRBV6-5 with TRBJ1-1; a possible D gene is TRBD1 (6 bases). CDR1 and CDR2 (germline): MNHEY, SVGAGI. The CDR3 has 12 amino acids. Deletions cut 6 bases from V and 12 bases from J, with 17 bases between.

CDR3 nucleotides: TGCGCCAGCAGCCAAGCTGCCGGGGGAGGAGAGACCCAGTACTTC. Residues: CASSQAAGGGETQYF. The chain carries TRBV4-1 and TRBJ2-5; D might be TRBD2 (6 bases). CDR1 MGHRA and CDR2 YSYEKL come from the germline V gene. The V end was cut by 1 base, the J end by 4 bases, with 13 bases between. This CDR3 is 15 amino acids long.

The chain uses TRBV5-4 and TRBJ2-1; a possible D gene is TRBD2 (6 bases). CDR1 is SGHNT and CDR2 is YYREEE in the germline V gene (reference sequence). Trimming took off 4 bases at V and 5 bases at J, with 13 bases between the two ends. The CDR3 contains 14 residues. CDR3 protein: CASSQRDWDNEQFF. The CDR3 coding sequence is TGTGCCAGCAGCCAACGGGACTGGGACAATGAGCAGTTCTTC.

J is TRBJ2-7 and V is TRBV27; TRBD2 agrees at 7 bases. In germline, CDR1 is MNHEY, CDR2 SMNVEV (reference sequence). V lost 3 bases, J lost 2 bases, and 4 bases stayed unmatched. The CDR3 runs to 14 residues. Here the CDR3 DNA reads TGTGCCAGCAGTTTCGGGGGAGGGCCCTACGAGCAGTACTTC. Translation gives CASSFGGGPYEQYF.

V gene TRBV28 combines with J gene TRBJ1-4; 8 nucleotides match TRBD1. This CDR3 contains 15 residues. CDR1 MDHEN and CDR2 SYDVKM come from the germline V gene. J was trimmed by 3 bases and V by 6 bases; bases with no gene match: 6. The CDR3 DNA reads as TGTGCCAGCAGACAGGACAGGGAGGCTAATGAAAAACTGTTTTTT. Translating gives CASRQDREANEKLFF.

As DNA, the CDR3 is TGTGCCGCCGGGGAGATCTCCTACGAGCAGTACTTC. It codes for CAAGEISYEQYF. The genes are TRBV7-8 and TRBJ2-7, with D possibly matching TRBD2 (5 bases). The germline V gene has CDR1 SGHVS and CDR2 FQNEAQ. Trimming removed 11 bases from V and 0 bases from J, with 11 bases in between. The CDR3 covers 12 residues.

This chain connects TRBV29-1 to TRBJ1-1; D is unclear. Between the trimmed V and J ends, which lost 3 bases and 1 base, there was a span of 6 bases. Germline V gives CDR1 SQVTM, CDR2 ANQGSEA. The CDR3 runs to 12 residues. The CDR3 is CSVESGNTEAFF. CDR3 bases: TGCAGCGTTGAGTCCGGGAACACTGAAGCTTTCTTT.

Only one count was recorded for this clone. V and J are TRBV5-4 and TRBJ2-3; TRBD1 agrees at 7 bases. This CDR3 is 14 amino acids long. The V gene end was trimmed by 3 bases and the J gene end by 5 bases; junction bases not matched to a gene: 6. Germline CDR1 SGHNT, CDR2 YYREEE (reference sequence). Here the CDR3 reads CASSSPYRGDTQYF. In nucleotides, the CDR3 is TGTGCCAGCAGCTCCCCGTACAGGGGAGATACGCAGTATTTT. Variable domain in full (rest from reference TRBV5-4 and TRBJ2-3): ETGVTQSPTHLIKTRGQQVTLRCSSQSGHNTVSWYQQALGQGPQFIFQYYREEENGRGNFPPRFSGLQFPNYSSELNVNALELDDSALYLCASSSPYRGDTQYFGPGTRLTVL.

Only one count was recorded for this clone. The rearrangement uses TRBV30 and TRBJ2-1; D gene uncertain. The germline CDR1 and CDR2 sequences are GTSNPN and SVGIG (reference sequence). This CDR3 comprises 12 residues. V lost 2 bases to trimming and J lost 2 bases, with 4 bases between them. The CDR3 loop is CAWSSTYNEQFF. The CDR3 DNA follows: TGTGCCTGGAGTTCTACCTACAATGAGCAGTTCTTC. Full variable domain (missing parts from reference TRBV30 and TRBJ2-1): SQTIHQWPATLVQPVGSPLSLECTVEGTSNPNLYWYRQAAGRGLQLLFYSVGIGQISSEVPQNLSASRPQDRQFILSSKKLLLSDSGFYLCAWSSTYNEQFFGPGTRLTVL.